The rows below give T cell receptor beta chains drawn from one sample of a study of blood T cells in healthy people across ages. TCRdb re-called the 5' RACE reads through MiXCR, storing one row per CDR3 protein. This table holds 1.5 million to 2 million distinct CDR3 sequences, about 49% found once. What was sequenced was blood. All receptors derive from a woman aged 40 to 49 in good health. CDR3s include the opening cysteine and the closing phenylalanine or tryptophan. The D gene is left open where the match is weak. Size values are once, few and many counts, or a class for expanded clones, and some rows have none.

TRBJ1-2 | . | TRBD1 | TRBV27 | TGTGCCAGCAGACAGACAGGGACCTATGGCTGCACCTTC | CASRQTGTYGCTF
TRBJ2-7 | few | . | TRBV28 | TGTGCCAGCAGCCAAGCAATCCCTCGACAGGGCGGGAACTACGAGCAGTACTTC | CASSQAIPRQGGNYEQYF
TRBJ1-5 | . | . | TRBV29-1 | TGCAGCGTTAGACATCTCAATCAGCCCCAGCATTTT | CSVRHLNQPQHF
TRBJ1-2 | . | . | TRBV2 | TGTGCCAGCAGCGGTCTTAGAAGGGATGGCTACACCTTC | CASSGLRRDGYTF
TRBJ1-2 | . | TRBD1 | TRBV20-1 | TGCAGTGCTAGAGATCCCGACAGGGTGGCCTATGGCTACACCTTC | CSARDPDRVAYGYTF
TRBJ2-5 | . | . | TRBV5-6 | TGTGCCAGCAGCTGGGGGTTCCCAGGGGAGGAGACCCAGTACTTC | CASSWGFPGEETQYF
TRBJ2-5 | few | TRBD1 | TRBV6-6 | TGTGCCAGCATTCGAAGAGCGGACAGGGGGGAAGAGACCCAGTACTTC | CASIRRADRGEETQYF
TRBJ1-5 | . | TRBD1 | TRBV6-2/TRBV6-3 | TGTGCCAGCAGTTACTGGGACAGGGGAAGGGGCAATCAGCCCCAGCATTTT | CASSYWDRGRGNQPQHF
TRBJ1-2 | . | . | TRBV4-2 | TGTGCCAGCAGCCAAGCCCCATTATATGGCTACACCTTC | CASSQAPLYGYTF
TRBJ1-4 | . | . | TRBV16 | TGTGCCAGCAGCCGAAACAGACCAGCTAATGAAAAACTGTTTTTT | CASSRNRPANEKLFF
TRBJ2-1 | . | TRBD1 | TRBV7-9 | TGTGCCAGCAGCTTATGGACAGGTCCCTACAATGAGCAGTTCTTC | CASSLWTGPYNEQFF
TRBJ1-5 | . | . | TRBV11-2 | TGTGCCAGCAGCTTAGATCATAGTAGCAATCAGCCCCAGCATTTT | CASSLDHSSNQPQHF
TRBJ1-4 | once | TRBD1 | TRBV7-2 | TGTGCCAGCAGCTTTTATGACAGGGTTGGAAACGAAAAACTGTTTTTT | CASSFYDRVGNEKLFF
TRBJ2-6 | few | TRBD1 | TRBV2 | TGTGCCAGCAGTGGACCGGGACAGGGTATCCCTGGGGCCAACGTCCTGACTTTC | CASSGPGQGIPGANVLTF
TRBJ1-3 | . | TRBD1 | TRBV10-3 | TGTGCCATCAGGGGACAGGGGAAGTCTGGAAACACCATATATTTT | CAIRGQGKSGNTIYF
TRBJ2-3 | . | . | TRBV28 | TGTGCCAGCAACATACAGGGTAGCACAGATACGCAGTATTTT | CASNIQGSTDTQYF
TRBJ1-4 | . | . | TRBV27 | TGTGCCAGCAGTTTCGGGGGGGCGCAAACTAATGAAAAACTGTTTTTT | CASSFGGAQTNEKLFF
TRBJ1-2 | . | . | TRBV6-2/TRBV6-3 | TGTGCCAGCAATGGGCGAGGCGGAGCTATCGGAGGCTACACCTTC | CASNGRGGAIGGYTF
TRBJ2-6 | few | TRBD1 | TRBV7-9 | TGTGCCAGCAGCTTACCCGGGACAGGGTCCACTGGGGCCAACGTCCTGACTTTC | CASSLPGTGSTGANVLTF
TRBJ2-3 | . | . | TRBV5-1 | TGCGCCAGCAGCCCGTCACCTCCTACAGATACGCAGTATTTT | CASSPSPPTDTQYF
TRBJ1-1 | . | . | TRBV13 | TGTGCCAGCAGCTCGGGGGCTGAAGCTTTCTTT | CASSSGAEAFF
TRBJ2-7 | few | . | TRBV28 | TGTGCCAGCAGTTCCCGAAACAGGGACGAGCAGTACTTC | CASSSRNRDEQYF
TRBJ2-3 | . | TRBD2 | TRBV5-1 | TGCGCCAGCAGCTTTATAGCGGGAGCGAGCACAGATACGCAGTATTTT | CASSFIAGASTDTQYF
TRBJ2-1 | . | . | TRBV20-1 | TGCAGTGCTAATACCGGGACTGGTAACAATGAGCAGTTCTTC | CSANTGTGNNEQFF
TRBJ2-5 | . | TRBD1 | TRBV11-2 | TGTGCCAGCAGCTCCTCAGGGGGAAGGTACTTC | CASSSSGGRYF
TRBJ2-5 | . | . | TRBV9 | TGTGCCAGCAGCGTCGGGTCATGGGGAGAGACCCAGTACTTC | CASSVGSWGETQYF
TRBJ2-4 | . | . | TRBV4-3 | TGCGCCAGCAGCCAAGAGATGTCAGGGGCCAAAAACATTCAGTACTTC | CASSQEMSGAKNIQYF
TRBJ1-4 | . | TRBD1 | TRBV7-2 | TGTGCCAGCAGCGCAACAGGGGCCGGCGAAAAACTGTTTTTT | CASSATGAGEKLFF
TRBJ2-3 | . | TRBD2 | TRBV15 | TGTGCCACCAGCAACTACGGGGGGAGCACAGATACGCAGTATTTT | CATSNYGGSTDTQYF
TRBJ1-5 | few | . | TRBV20-1 | TGCAGTGCTAGAAGGACAGGCAATCAGCCCCAGCATTTT | CSARRTGNQPQHF
TRBJ2-7 | once | TRBD1 | TRBV2 | TGTGCCAGCAGCCTGGACAGGGGGGAGTCCTACGAGCAGTACTTC | CASSLDRGESYEQYF
TRBJ2-3 | . | . | TRBV27 | TGTGCCAGCAGCCGTCCATCAGGGAAGGGAACAGATACGCAGTATTTT | CASSRPSGKGTDTQYF
TRBJ1-2 | . | TRBD1 | TRBV3-1 | TGTGCCAGCAGCCAAGACTGGGGAGGGACAGGGGGACCTTCGAGCTATGGCTACACCTTC | CASSQDWGGTGGPSSYGYTF
TRBJ1-5 | once | . | TRBV6-6 | TGTGCCAGCAGTTACGGGCAGGGGACCAATCAGCCCCAGCATTTT | CASSYGQGTNQPQHF
TRBJ2-1 | once | TRBD2 | TRBV12-3/TRBV12-4 | TGTGCCAGCAAAGGTAGCGGGGGGGCCCCCTACAATGAGCAGTTCTTC | CASKGSGGAPYNEQFF
TRBJ2-5 | few | TRBD1 | TRBV11-1 | TGTGCCAGCAGCTGGGGGGGACAGGGGTTCACAGAGACCCAGTACTTC | CASSWGGQGFTETQYF
TRBJ2-7 | few | TRBD2 | TRBV6-5 | TGTGCCAGCAGTTACGGGCTAGCGGGGGTCTACGAGCAGTACTTC | CASSYGLAGVYEQYF
TRBJ2-7 | few | . | TRBV29-1 | TGCAGCGTGAGGGGGGACGGCTACGAGCAGTACTTC | CSVRGDGYEQYF
TRBJ1-2 | . | TRBD1 | TRBV14 | TGTGCCAGCAGCCACCGGACAGGAGCCTATGGCTACACCTTC | CASSHRTGAYGYTF
TRBJ2-3 | . | . | TRBV7-9 | TGTGCCAGATCAGCAGGGGCTAGCACAGATACGCAGTATTTT | CARSAGASTDTQYF
TRBJ2-3 | few | . | TRBV7-2 | TGTGCCAGCAGCTTAGGCCTGGGCAGGAGCCCCTGGGATACGCAGTATTTT | CASSLGLGRSPWDTQYF
TRBJ2-3 | many | . | TRBV20-1 | TGCAGTGCCCCAGTAGGTGGGACAGATACGCAGTATTTT | CSAPVGGTDTQYF
TRBJ1-2 | . | . | TRBV20-1 | TGCAGTGCTAACCGACAGGCGTATGGCTACACCTTC | CSANRQAYGYTF
TRBJ2-7 | . | . | TRBV7-2 | TGTGCCAGCAGCTTTTACGGTGCCCTCTACGAGCAGTACTTC | CASSFYGALYEQYF
TRBJ2-5 | few | . | TRBV7-9 | TGTGCCAGCAGCCCAGAATGGCCTAAGGGGGAGACCCAGTACTTC | CASSPEWPKGETQYF